This TCR beta chain was sequenced for a study of T-cell reconstitution after alpha-beta-depleted transplantation in children. Study-wide results and limits: Most T-cell counts and diversity one year after the transplant came from T cells that were newly produced. Surviving thymic progenitors and recipient T cells were the source of high TCRbeta diversity at day 60 in some patients. Two months or so post-transplant, alpha-beta T cells reportedly derived from several hundred expanded graft clones.

The authors prepared the TCRbeta library with unique molecular identifiers. TCRdb called the PCR reads again in MiXCR, with one record for every CDR3 protein. The sample records some 120,000 distinct CDR3 sequences, 9.7% being singletons. Germline values: CDR1 MGHDK, CDR2 SYGVNS. The CDR3 covers 16 residues. Between the trimmed V and J ends, which lost 3 bases and 2 bases, there was a span of 17 bases. In regard to this clonotype: Its antigen is unidentified.

The chain combines TRBV25-1 with TRBJ2-7; no clear D. This TCR came from a girl less than two years old who had a stem cell transplant for combined immunodeficiency, so the T cells may come from the graft donor. The sequencing used PBMCs, mostly from graft donor cells, collected 180 days after TCRalphabeta/CD19-depleted stem cell transplant. CDR3 in amino acids: CASSDSPLTRPYEQYF. CDR3 bases: TGTGCCAGCAGTGACTCACCCCTAACACGACCCTACGAGCAGTACTTC.